What follows are 30 T cell receptor beta chains derived from one specimen sequenced in a study of blood T cell repertoires in COVID-19. The repertoire was sequenced with immunoSEQ multiplex PCR; TCRdb's copy has only in-frame clones and lacks some. The sample has more than 65,000 clones; about four fifths are singletons. The sequencing input was peripheral blood. These receptors were collected from a human donor in a cohort sampled during active COVID-19.

This chain uses TRBV7-6 with TRBJ1-5, with TRBD1 identical over 10 bases. This CDR3 has 17 amino acids. J lost 7 bases, V lost 5 bases, and 14 bases had no gene match. In germline, CDR1 is SGHVS, CDR2 FNYEAQ. The CDR3 DNA sequence: TGTGCCAGCAGCCGCTGGGGACAGGGGACGGGCGGGCAGCCCCAGCATTTT. Translation: CASSRWGQGTGGQPQHF.

The rearrangement links TRBV27 to TRBJ2-7; 12 nucleotides agree with TRBD1. From germline, CDR1 is MNHEY and CDR2 SMNVEV (reference sequence). The CDR3 totals 14 residues. The V and J ends lost 6 bases and 6 bases, in that order; junction bases with no gene match: 6. The CDR3, as DNA: TGTGCCAGCAGACCCGGGACAGGGGGCGGCGAGCAGTACTTC. Its translation is CASRPGTGGGEQYF.

This clone was counted a single time. Sequence at one end of the junction differs from germline and may be a read error. This sequence joins TRBV18 and TRBJ1-1; TRBD1 matches 7 bases. Germline V CDR1 and CDR2: KGHSH, LQKENI. CDR3 length: 13 amino acids. The CDR3 DNA follows: TGTGCCAGCTCTCCACAGGGGTTTGCTGAAGCTTTCTTT. Amino acids: CASSPQGFAEAFF.

The genes are TRBV30 and TRBJ1-2, with 8 bases identical to TRBD1. V dropped 4 bases and J dropped 7; count of bases not matched to a gene: 5. Germline values: CDR1 GTSNPN, CDR2 SVGIG (reference sequence). There are 12 residues in the CDR3. CDR3 bases: TGTGCCTGGACTGACAGGGGACCTGGCTACACCTTC. Protein sequence: CAWTDRGPGYTF.

The chain uses TRBV2 and TRBJ1-3; D remains ambiguous. Germline CDR1 and CDR2: SNHLY and FYNNEI. V was trimmed by 2 bases and J by 0 bases, leaving 14 bases between them. The CDR3 runs to 17 residues. The DNA for the CDR3 is TGTGCCAGCAGTGAATATCGCTTCCCGAGCTCTGGAAACACCATATATTTT. Protein: CASSEYRFPSSGNTIYF. Filled out from reference TRBV2 and TRBJ1-3, the complete variable domain reads EPEVTQTPSHQVTQMGQEVILRCVPISNHLYFYWYRQILGQKVEFLVSFYNNEISEKSEIFDDQFSVERPDGSNFTLKIRSTKLEDSAMYFCASSEYRFPSSGNTIYFGEGSWLTVV.

A few counts support this clone. The J gene is TRBJ1-4, the V gene TRBV5-1; perhaps TRBD1 as D (5 bases). V lost 5 bases and J 7 bases, leaving 15 bases between the germline ends. This CDR3 has 14 amino acids. Germline V gene sequence: CDR1 SGHRS, CDR2 YFSETQ. The CDR3 nucleotides are TGCGCCAGCAGGGAAATCGACAGCCTTGAAAAACTGTTTTTT. Protein: CASREIDSLEKLFF.

V usage is TRBV7-2 and J usage is TRBJ2-3; 13 bases align to TRBD2. CDR1 SGHTA and CDR2 FQGNSA come from the germline V gene. V trimming: 5 bases; J trimming: 5 bases; junction bases outside the gene matches: 10. The CDR3 totals 17 residues. CDR3 nucleotides: TGTGCCAGCAGCCAAGGACTAGCGGGGGTCGGGATAGATACGCAGTATTTT. Translating gives CASSQGLAGVGIDTQYF.

The CDR3 nucleotides are TGTGCCAGCACACTCCAGACTAGCGGAGAGACCCAGTACTTC. It yields the protein CASTLQTSGETQYF. The chain employs TRBV2 and TRBJ2-5, with 9 bases lining up with TRBD2. This CDR3 is 14 amino acids long. Trimming took 7 bases from V and 4 from J; bases not matched to a gene: 7. CDR1 is SNHLY, CDR2 FYNNEI, per germline.

This clone was picked up one time. The chain uses TRBV27 and TRBJ2-7, with TRBD1 matching 10 bases. The CDR3 extends over 15 amino acids. Germline lookup yields CDR1 MNHEY and CDR2 SMNVEV (reference sequence). With V trimmed by 4 bases and J by 4 bases, 7 bases remained unmatched. CDR3: CASSSPGQGIYEQYF. CDR3 DNA: TGTGCCAGCAGTTCCCCGGGACAGGGGATTTACGAGCAGTACTTC.

The rearrangement uses TRBV2 and TRBJ1-5, with no clear D. V lost 5 bases to trimming and J lost 6 bases, with 11 bases between them. Germline CDR1 and CDR2: SNHLY and FYNNEI. This CDR3 region has 13 residues. The CDR3: CASSLLLGQPQHF. CDR3 in DNA: TGTGCCAGCAGTTTATTACTTGGTCAGCCCCAGCATTTT.

The chain joins TRBV24-1 to TRBJ2-3; TRBD1 agrees at 7 bases. CDR1 is KGHDR and CDR2 is SFDVKD in the germline V gene. This CDR3 comprises 14 residues. V gave up 6 bases and J gave up 5 bases; unmatched junction bases: 7. Here the CDR3 DNA reads TGTGCCACCAGTACGACAGGGTGGGAAGATACGCAGTATTTT. It is translated as CATSTTGWEDTQYF.

The chain links TRBV5-1 to TRBJ1-2; the D is unclear. The CDR3 spans 16 residues. The V end was cut by 5 bases, the J end by 0 bases, with 17 bases between. The V gene's germline CDR1 is SGHRS and CDR2 YFSETQ. For the CDR3, the DNA is TGCGCCAGCAGTCCCTCACCGAGTATAGCTAACTATGGCTACACCTTC. Amino acid sequence: CASSPSPSIANYGYTF.

This chain links TRBV5-5 with TRBJ2-3, with D uncertain. Trimming cost V 3 bases and J 1 base, with 6 bases left between them. Germline V gene sequence: CDR1 SGHKS, CDR2 YYEKEE (reference sequence). There are 13 residues in the CDR3. The CDR3 coding sequence is TGTGCCAGCAGCTGGCAGGGCACAGATACGCAGTATTTT. It codes for CASSWQGTDTQYF. The variable domain in full, with the rest retrieved from reference TRBV5-5 and TRBJ2-3, is DAGVTQSPTHLIKTRGQQVTLRCSPISGHKSVSWYQQVLGQGPQFIFQYYEKEERGRGNFPDRFSARQFPNYSSELNVNALLLGDSALYLCASSWQGTDTQYFGPGTRLTVL.

The genes are TRBV19 and TRBJ2-7; the D gene is possibly TRBD2 (6 bases). The CDR3 is 18 residues long. Germline V lookup: CDR1 LNHDA, CDR2 SQIVND (reference sequence). Trimming removed 4 bases from V and 1 base from J, with 23 bases in between. CDR3 coding DNA: TGTGCCAGTAGTACCGGTCCCCCCCGGCAGGGAGGATCCTACGAGCAGTACTTC. Amino acid sequence: CASSTGPPRQGGSYEQYF.

V usage is TRBV7-9 and J usage is TRBJ1-4, with D uncertain. CDR1 and CDR2 (germline): SEHNR, FQNEAQ (reference sequence). The V gene lost 1 base and the J gene lost 0 bases, with 6 bases spanning the gap. This CDR3 is 15 amino acids long. CDR3 nucleotide sequence: TGTGCCAGCAGCTTAGAAGCCACAACTAATGAAAAACTGTTTTTT. Encoded protein: CASSLEATTNEKLFF. The whole variable domain, remainder taken from reference TRBV7-9 and TRBJ1-4, is DTGVSQNPRHKITKRGQNVTFRCDPISEHNRLYWYRQTLGQGPEFLTYFQNEAQLEKSRLLSDRFSAERPKGSFSTLEIQRTEQGDSAMYLCASSLEATTNEKLFFGSGTQLSVL.

This chain links TRBV5-1 with TRBJ2-1, with D unresolved. V was clipped by 0 bases and J by 2 bases, with 9 bases between them. The germline V gene encodes CDR1 SGHRS and CDR2 YFSETQ. This CDR3 is built from 15 residues. CDR3 residues: CASSLGQVTYNEQFF. The CDR3 bases are TGCGCCAGCAGCTTGGGGCAGGTTACCTACAATGAGCAGTTCTTC. Full variable domain (rest looked up from reference TRBV5-1 and TRBJ2-1): KAGVTQTPRYLIKTRGQQVTLSCSPISGHRSVSWYQQTPGQGLQFLFEYFSETQRNKGNFPGRFSGRQFSNSRSEMNVSTLELGDSALYLCASSLGQVTYNEQFFGPGTRLTVL.

This clone was observed a single time. This rearrangement joins TRBV27 to TRBJ1-4; 7 bases map to TRBD1. V was clipped by 0 bases and J by 11 bases; unmatched bases: 12. CDR3 length: 16 residues. Germline loops: CDR1 MNHEY, CDR2 SMNVEV (reference sequence). The CDR3, as DNA: TGTGCCAGCAGTTTATCGAGGCCAGGGGGACCGAACAAACTGTTTTTT. Amino acids: CASSLSRPGGPNKLFF.

The CDR3 region is CASSQTGSNEKLFF. The CDR3 coding sequence is TGTGCCAGCAGCCAGACAGGGTCTAATGAAAAACTGTTTTTT. This sequence joins TRBV7-9 and TRBJ1-4, with 7 bases matching TRBD1. The CDR3 runs to 14 residues. V lost 5 bases and J lost 3; bases outside the gene matches: 3. Germline V lookup: CDR1 SEHNR, CDR2 FQNEAQ (reference sequence).

This rearrangement joins TRBV5-1 to TRBJ2-7, with a weak D call TRBD1 (6 bases). CDR3 size: 16 residues. V lost 2 bases to trimming and J lost 3 bases, with 18 bases between them. Germline V gene lookup returns CDR1 SGHRS and CDR2 YFSETQ. The CDR3 protein is CASSFDQGHRSYEQYF. The CDR3 coding sequence is TGCGCCAGCAGCTTTGACCAGGGGCACCGTAGCTACGAGCAGTACTTC.

The V and J genes are TRBV9 and TRBJ2-5; 12 nucleotides line up with TRBD1. The ends lost 1 base at V and 5 bases at J; junction bases unmatched: 3. The CDR3 loop spans 15 amino acids. Germline CDR1 SGDLS, CDR2 YYNGEE. The DNA for the CDR3 is TGTGCCAGCAGCGTATCGGGACAGGGGGCTGAGACCCAGTACTTC. It specifies CASSVSGQGAETQYF.

This clone has a handful of counts. The chain combines TRBV6-5 with TRBJ2-2, with 9 nucleotides matching TRBD1. Germline CDR1 MNHEY, CDR2 SVGAGI. The CDR3 totals 14 residues. V trimming: 6 bases; J trimming: 5 bases; junction bases outside the gene matches: 4. CDR3: CASRGTGRTGELFF. For the CDR3, the DNA is TGTGCCAGCAGGGGGACAGGGCGAACCGGGGAGCTGTTTTTT.

The V call is TRBV5-1, the J call TRBJ2-2; 9 bases map to TRBD2. Trimming at V came to 2 bases and at J to 5 bases, leaving 4 bases not matched to a gene. This CDR3 is built from 15 residues. Germline values: CDR1 SGHRS, CDR2 YFSETQ. Here the CDR3 reads CASSFPAGGTGELFF. For the CDR3, the DNA is TGCGCCAGCAGCTTTCCAGCGGGGGGTACCGGGGAGCTGTTTTTT. Variable domain in full (rest from reference TRBV5-1 and TRBJ2-2): KAGVTQTPRYLIKTRGQQVTLSCSPISGHRSVSWYQQTPGQGLQFLFEYFSETQRNKGNFPGRFSGRQFSNSRSEMNVSTLELGDSALYLCASSFPAGGTGELFFGEGSRLTVL.

This sequence joins TRBV7-9 and TRBJ1-4; unclear D gene. Germline V gene data show CDR1 as SEHNR and CDR2 as FQNEAQ (reference sequence). The CDR3 is 14 amino acids. Trimming removed 2 bases from V and 7 bases from J, with 11 bases in between. CDR3 protein: CASSLTGETEKLFF. As DNA, the CDR3 is TGTGCCAGCAGCTTAACTGGGGAGACTGAAAAACTGTTTTTT.

The chain couples TRBV5-1 to TRBJ1-5, with unresolved D. V dropped 0 bases and J dropped 6 bases, with 13 bases sitting between them. The germline CDR1 and CDR2 sequences are SGHRS and YFSETQ. This CDR3 region has 15 residues. Written as DNA, the CDR3 is TGCGCCAGCAGCTTGGTTTCGGGTTTGGGTCAGCCCCAGCATTTT. Protein: CASSLVSGLGQPQHF.

The gene calls are TRBV27 and TRBJ1-1; 8 bases align to TRBD1. V was clipped by 5 bases and J by 4 bases; unmatched bases: 6. The CDR3 totals 14 residues. Germline CDR1 is MNHEY and CDR2 is SMNVEV (reference sequence). CDR3 residues: CASSLGQGVTEAFF. The CDR3 bases are TGTGCCAGCAGTCTCGGACAGGGTGTCACTGAAGCTTTCTTT.

This clone was picked up a small number of times. The rearrangement uses TRBV12-1 and TRBJ1-1; the table assigns TRBD1, which was not confirmed against the DNA. TRBV12-1 is described as a pseudogene. This CDR3 has 18 amino acids. DNA of the CDR3: TGTGCCAGCAGCTTTGTAGGGACAGGGCCGCCGGAAAACACTGAAGCTTTCTTT. Translating it yields CASSFVGTGPPENTEAFF.

The rearrangement uses TRBV27 and TRBJ2-2, with D perhaps matching TRBD2 (6 bases). Deletions cut 0 bases from V and 4 bases from J, with 12 bases between. CDR1 and CDR2 (germline): MNHEY, SMNVEV (reference sequence). CDR3 length equals 16 residues. This chain's CDR3 is CASSLSIRAGTGELFF. DNA of the CDR3: TGTGCCAGCAGTTTATCGATCCGAGCGGGCACCGGGGAGCTGTTTTTT.

This clone was seen more than once but under ten times. V gene TRBV5-5 combines with J gene TRBJ1-2; 8 bases fit TRBD1. Germline lookup yields CDR1 SGHKS and CDR2 YYEKEE (reference sequence). With V trimmed by 0 bases and J by 7 bases, 5 bases remained unmatched. The CDR3 has 14 amino acids. CDR3 sequence: CASSLDQGARGYTF. CDR3 coding DNA: TGTGCCAGCAGCTTGGATCAGGGGGCGCGTGGCTACACCTTC.

V and J are TRBV6-5 and TRBJ1-1; D possibly corresponds to TRBD1 (6 bases). The V end was cut by 7 bases, the J end by 3 bases, with 12 bases between. The CDR3 is 13 residues long. The germline CDR1 and CDR2 sequences are MNHEY and SVGAGI. The CDR3 region is CASKEGGDTEAFF. The CDR3 bases are TGTGCCAGCAAAGAAGGGGGGGACACTGAAGCTTTCTTT.

The chain employs TRBV5-1 and TRBJ2-3; D is ambiguous. Deletions cut 5 bases from V and 3 bases from J, with 13 bases between. Germline CDR1 is SGHRS and CDR2 is YFSETQ. The CDR3 extends over 14 amino acids. CDR3: CASSSGSRTDTQYF. The CDR3 nucleotides read TGCGCCAGCAGTTCAGGAAGTAGGACAGATACGCAGTATTTT.